These 10 T cell receptor beta chains were all obtained from the same sample, sequenced in a study of blood T cell repertoires in COVID-19. The assay was immunoSEQ multiplex PCR, and TCRdb's table has in-frame clones only and misses some. The repertoire has 35,000 to 45,000 clones, 75% to 95% of them found once; the top ten carry around 6%. Material for sequencing was peripheral blood. The receptor set was obtained from a woman of 80 years or more with acute or convalescent COVID-19.

V gene TRBV11-2 combines with J gene TRBJ2-7, with D unresolved. CDR1 and CDR2 (germline): SGHAT, FQNNGV. V was trimmed by 5 bases and J by 6 bases, leaving 14 bases between them. This CDR3 is built from 13 residues. The CDR3 protein is CASSRFPSTEQYF. Here the CDR3 DNA reads TGTGCCAGCAGCCGATTCCCTAGTACCGAGCAGTACTTC.

J is TRBJ2-3 and V is TRBV10-3; D is possibly TRBD2 (6 bases). V was pared by 7 bases and J by 1 base, with 9 bases between. Germline V lookup: CDR1 ENHRY, CDR2 SYGVKD. The CDR3 sequence is 13 residues long. The CDR3 loop is CAITASGTDTQYF. CDR3 coding DNA: TGTGCCATCACGGCTAGCGGCACAGATACGCAGTATTTT.

The chain links TRBV10-3 to TRBJ2-1; 8 bases agree with TRBD2. V dropped 2 bases and J dropped 0; count of bases not matched to a gene: 3. Germline values: CDR1 ENHRY, CDR2 SYGVKD. The CDR3 has 16 residues. CDR3 nucleotide sequence: TGTGCCATCAGTGAGAAGCGGGGGAGCTCCTACAATGAGCAGTTCTTC. It encodes CAISEKRGSSYNEQFF.

The chain recombines TRBV5-1 with TRBJ2-1; 9 bases align to TRBD1. CDR3 size: 19 residues. Germline loops: CDR1 SGHRS, CDR2 YFSETQ. The trim removed 0 bases at V and 3 bases at J, leaving 13 bases unmatched. The CDR3 loop reads CASSLAGGTGGRGYNEQFF. For the CDR3, the DNA is TGCGCCAGCAGCTTGGCCGGCGGAACAGGGGGCAGAGGCTACAATGAGCAGTTCTTC. Full variable domain (missing parts from reference TRBV5-1 and TRBJ2-1): KAGVTQTPRYLIKTRGQQVTLSCSPISGHRSVSWYQQTPGQGLQFLFEYFSETQRNKGNFPGRFSGRQFSNSRSEMNVSTLELGDSALYLCASSLAGGTGGRGYNEQFFGPGTRLTVL.

The V and J genes are TRBV5-1 and TRBJ1-4; D ambiguous. Trimming pared 0 bases from V and 3 bases from J, leaving 9 bases between. CDR3 length: 15 residues. CDR1 is SGHRS, CDR2 YFSETQ, per germline. CDR3 sequence reads: CASSLGVVANEKLFF. Written as DNA, the CDR3 is TGCGCCAGCAGCTTGGGAGTAGTAGCTAATGAAAAACTGTTTTTT.

V and J are TRBV23-1 and TRBJ2-7; D perhaps matches TRBD1 (5 bases). TRBV23-1 is reported as an ORF; its role is uncertain. The CDR3 is made up of 16 amino acids. Trimming took off 5 bases at V and 4 bases at J, with 21 bases between the two ends. This chain's CDR3 is CASSLAGQNKLYEQYF. CDR3 sequence (DNA): TGCGCCAGCAGTTTGGCAGGGCAGAACAAACTTTACGAGCAGTACTTC.

The chain carries TRBV15 and TRBJ1-2, with 7 positions matching TRBD1. This CDR3 comprises 16 residues. The V and J ends lost 0 bases and 0 bases, in that order; junction bases with no gene match: 4. Germline V gives CDR1 LNHNV, CDR2 YYDKDF (reference sequence). The CDR3 coding sequence is TGTGCCACCAGCAGAGACCAGACAGGGCCTAACTATGGCTACACCTTC. This sequence encodes CATSRDQTGPNYGYTF.

This clone was seen only once. V and J are TRBV29-1 and TRBJ1-1, with TRBD1 as a possible D gene (6 bases). This CDR3 is 15 amino acids long. Per the germline V gene, CDR1 is SQVTM and CDR2 is ANQGSEA. Trimming cost V 5 bases and J 2 bases, with 18 bases left between them. CDR3 protein: CSVHIRDTANTEAFF. The CDR3 bases are TGCAGCGTTCATATCCGGGACACAGCTAACACTGAAGCTTTCTTT. The complete variable domain, with remaining parts taken from reference TRBV29-1 and TRBJ1-1, reads SAVISQKPSRDICQRGTSLTIQCQVDSQVTMMFWYRQQPGQSLTLIATANQGSEATYESGFVIDKFPISRPNLTFSTLTVSNMSPEDSSIYLCSVHIRDTANTEAFFGQGTRLTVV.

The V gene is TRBV19, the J gene TRBJ1-5; D is ambiguous. V shed 7 bases and J shed 4 bases, with 8 bases lying between them. Germline V gives CDR1 LNHDA, CDR2 SQIVND (reference sequence). The CDR3 loop spans 12 amino acids. CDR3 protein: CASNPENQPQHF. CDR3 nucleotides: TGTGCCAGTAATCCTGAGAATCAGCCCCAGCATTTT.

This clone was detected only a few times. The V gene is TRBV4-2, the J gene TRBJ1-6; D might be TRBD1 (5 bases). V shed 1 base and J shed 10 bases, with 17 bases lying between them. Germline V CDR1 and CDR2: LGHNA, YNFKEQ. CDR3 length equals 16 residues. The CDR3 DNA reads TGTGCCAGCAGCCAAGTTTCAGCAAAAGGGGTATCACCCCTCCACTTT. Protein sequence: CASSQVSAKGVSPLHF.